A few counts support the clone carrying this T cell receptor (beta chain). Its specificity is not known. The sample's time point: newly diagnosed, previously untreated cHL patient sample. Researchers report purifying CD4+ T cells from thawed PBMCs by magnetic negative selection. Comparison samples consisted of PBMCs from newly diagnosed, untreated classical Hodgkin lymphoma. The data were obtained in a study of PD-1 blockade in classical Hodgkin lymphoma. Here immunoSEQ multiplex PCR was the method, and the copy in TCRdb shows in-frame clones only, minus some. The sample has 15,000 to 25,000 clones; over 75% are singletons. The germline gives CDR1 SGHNT, CDR2 YYREEE (reference sequence). The CDR3 totals 15 residues. V shed 0 bases and J shed 6 bases, with 12 bases lying between them. Whole-study findings and limits: Relative to healthy donors, newly diagnosed patients reportedly had lower baseline TCR diversity, which was reported as lower still in relapsed/refractory patients. Why repertoires differed is undefined; disease activity or prior therapy possibly contributed.

This chain joins TRBV5-4 and TRBJ2-2; no clear D gene. The specimen was CD4+ T cells from blood. This sequence originates from a human donor with classical Hodgkin lymphoma. The CDR3 DNA sequence: TGTGCCAGCAGCTTGGACCGTGCCCAGGCCGGGGAGCTGTTTTTT. Translation gives CASSLDRAQAGELFF.